A single sample gave rise to the 31 T cell receptor beta chains below, sequenced in a study of T cells after yellow fever vaccination. TCRdb re-called the 5' RACE reads with MiXCR, one entry per CDR3 protein. Here the sample spans 60,000 to 85,000 distinct CDR3 sequences, about 6.5% being singletons. The sequencing here drew on CD8+ T cells sorted from PBMCs, taken more than 40 days after the first yellow fever vaccination. Receptor source: a man aged 18-30 years who received the YFV17D yellow fever vaccine.

In this sample, this clonotype turned up many times. The gene calls are TRBV12-3 or TRBV12-4 and TRBJ2-3; weak D call: TRBD1 (5 bases). Trimming removed 7 bases from V and 4 bases from J, with 6 bases in between. The CDR3 is 11 amino acids. The CDR3: CASKGSDTQYF. The CDR3, as DNA: TGTGCCAGCAAGGGGTCAGATACGCAGTATTTT.

At least ten counts were recorded for this clonotype. The chain carries TRBV12-3 or TRBV12-4 and TRBJ2-2, with 7 bases lining up with TRBD1. V lost 6 bases to trimming and J lost 0 bases; unmatched junction nucleotides: 7. This CDR3 region has 16 residues. CDR3 DNA: TGTGCCAGCAGCCCGGACAGGCCCGCGAACACCGGGGAGCTGTTTTTT. Translated, it gives CASSPDRPANTGELFF.

This chain links TRBV10-3 with TRBJ1-1; D call uncertain. Germline-derived CDR1 and CDR2 are ENHRY and SYGVKD. CDR3 length: 13 residues. The V end lost 2 bases, the J end lost 3 bases, and 7 bases lay between the germline ends. The CDR3 here is CAISEPAYTEAFF. The CDR3 DNA follows: TGTGCCATCAGTGAGCCAGCCTACACTGAAGCTTTCTTT.

This clonotype was seen at least ten times. This chain joins TRBV7-9 and TRBJ1-1; unclear D gene. The CDR3 sequence is 12 residues long. V was cut by 5 bases and J by 4 bases, with 8 bases left in between. Germline assignment: CDR1 SEHNR and CDR2 FQNEAQ (reference sequence). CDR3 amino acids: CASSPPSTEAFF. Written as DNA, the CDR3 is TGTGCCAGCAGCCCCCCGAGCACTGAAGCTTTCTTT.

At least ten counts were recorded for this clonotype. The chain couples TRBV9 to TRBJ2-4, with 7 bases aligning to TRBD2. V dropped 0 bases and J dropped 0; count of bases not matched to a gene: 3. The germline V gene has CDR1 SGDLS and CDR2 YYNGEE. CDR3 length: 16 amino acids. CDR3 in amino acids: CASSVAGGLAKNIQYF. The CDR3 coding sequence is TGTGCCAGCAGCGTAGCGGGAGGACTAGCCAAAAACATTCAGTACTTC.

The sample holds a few counts of this clonotype. J is TRBJ2-2 and V is TRBV12-3 or TRBV12-4; D perhaps matches TRBD1 (5 bases). The CDR3 sequence is 15 residues long. V was pared by 7 bases and J by 7 bases, with 19 bases between. The CDR3 sequence is CASNHGATVGGELFF. CDR3 in DNA: TGTGCCAGCAATCATGGGGCTACCGTCGGCGGGGAGCTGTTTTTT.

This clonotype was seen more than once but under ten times. This sequence joins TRBV11-1 and TRBJ2-2, with 9 bases lining up with TRBD2. The CDR3 is 18 residues long. V dropped 2 bases and J dropped 0; count of bases not matched to a gene: 7. The germline gives CDR1 SGHAT, CDR2 FQDESV (reference sequence). The DNA for the CDR3 is TGTGCCAGCAGCTTACCCGGCGGGGGGGCTTCGAACACCGGGGAGCTGTTTTTT. Translated, it gives CASSLPGGGASNTGELFF.

This chain links TRBV7-9 with TRBJ2-5, with a weak D call TRBD1 (6 bases). Trimming cost V 7 bases and J 5 bases, with 20 bases left between them. Germline CDR1 is SEHNR and CDR2 is FQNEAQ (reference sequence). The CDR3 has 15 amino acids. Here the CDR3 reads CASNRRTDPSETQYF. Written as DNA, the CDR3 is TGTGCCAGCAACCGTAGGACAGACCCGTCGGAGACCCAGTACTTC.

This clonotype was counted many times. The V call is TRBV12-3 or TRBV12-4, the J call TRBJ1-2; unclear D gene. The CDR3 spans 13 residues. V dropped 5 bases and J dropped 1 base, with 8 bases sitting between them. CDR3 nucleotides: TGTGCCAGCAGTCAGACACTTAACTATGGCTACACCTTC. Its protein product is CASSQTLNYGYTF.

This clonotype was observed many times. The chain carries TRBV6-2 or TRBV6-3 and TRBJ2-6; 7 bases are a match to TRBD1. V shed 5 bases and J 0 bases; nucleotides not matched to a gene: 10. Germline V CDR1 and CDR2: MNHEY, SVGEGT. The CDR3 is 18 amino acids. The CDR3 nucleotides read TGTGCCAGCAGTACCGGACAGGTTCTTCTCTCTGGGGCCAACGTCCTGACTTTC. Its protein is CASSTGQVLLSGANVLTF.

A few counts support this clonotype. The J gene is TRBJ2-3, the V gene TRBV18, with 9 bases that match TRBD1. CDR1 KGHSH and CDR2 LQKENI come from the germline V gene. The CDR3 extends over 15 amino acids. With 0 bases clipped from V and 4 bases from J, the junction kept 2 bases outside the gene matches. The CDR3 coding sequence is TGTGCCAGCTCACCACCTGGGACAGGGCCAGATACGCAGTATTTT. Translated, it gives CASSPPGTGPDTQYF.

This clonotype was seen only a few times. This chain uses TRBV7-9 with TRBJ2-2; D may be TRBD2 (5 bases). Germline V gene lookup returns CDR1 SEHNR and CDR2 FQNEAQ (reference sequence). This CDR3 is 15 amino acids long. V was trimmed by 3 bases and J by 3 bases, leaving 11 bases between them. This chain's CDR3 is CASSFRGTDTGELFF. In DNA, the CDR3 is TGTGCCAGCAGCTTTCGGGGAACGGACACCGGGGAGCTGTTTTTT.

Remarks on this clonotype: A junction boundary mismatches the germline segment, possibly from a read error. This chain uses TRBV13 with TRBJ2-1, with D perhaps TRBD1 or TRBD2 (5 bases each). This CDR3 comprises 14 residues. CDR1 is PRHDT and CDR2 is FYEKMQ in the germline V gene (reference sequence). CDR3: CAISPEGRCNEQFF. CDR3 in DNA: TGTGCCATCAGCCCCGAGGGACGCTGCAATGAGCAGTTCTTC.

V is TRBV6-4 and J is TRBJ2-3, with TRBD2 identical over 14 bases. The germline CDR1 and CDR2 sequences are MRHNA and SNTAGT. This CDR3 is built from 15 residues. Trimming took 6 bases from V and 6 from J; bases not matched to a gene: 5. This chain's CDR3 is CASSRLAGGPDTQYF. In DNA form, the CDR3 reads TGTGCCAGCAGCCGACTAGCGGGGGGGCCGGATACGCAGTATTTT.

This clonotype was observed many times. This chain joins TRBV2 and TRBJ2-1; no definite D call. With 7 bases removed from V and 4 bases from J, the gap between germline ends came to 11 bases. The CDR3 consists of 13 residues. Germline V gene sequence: CDR1 SNHLY, CDR2 FYNNEI. CDR3 loop: CASITTTYNEQFF. The CDR3 DNA reads as TGTGCCAGCATTACCACAACATACAATGAGCAGTTCTTC.

As to this clonotype: A much larger clone lies a single base off, so this may be a read error. This sequence joins TRBV25-1 and TRBJ2-2; D remains unclear. Germline V gene data show CDR1 as MGHDK and CDR2 as SYGVNS. V lost 1 base and J 6 bases, leaving 6 bases between the germline ends. The CDR3 is 13 amino acids. The CDR3 here is CASSEFRPGELFF. The CDR3 DNA reads TGTGCCAGCAGTGAATTTAGGCCCGGGGAGCTGTTTTTT.

This clonotype is medium-sized (0.01 to 0.1%) within its sample. The V call is TRBV7-6, the J call TRBJ2-5, with D unresolved. This CDR3 comprises 14 residues. The germline V and J ends were trimmed by 1 base and 4 bases, with 10 bases remaining between them. Germline V CDR1 and CDR2: SGHVS, FNYEAQ. For the CDR3, the DNA is TGTGCCAGCAGCTTAGAGGTAGATGGAGAGACCCAGTACTTC. This codes for CASSLEVDGETQYF.

This clonotype was recorded at least ten times. The chain employs TRBV12-3 or TRBV12-4 and TRBJ2-3, with D possibly TRBD2 on 5 matching bases. The V end was cut by 3 bases, the J end by 2 bases, with 12 bases between. The CDR3 consists of 15 residues. The CDR3 protein is CASSFRGSATDTQYF. CDR3 sequence (DNA): TGTGCCAGCAGTTTTCGGGGTTCCGCCACAGATACGCAGTATTTT.

This clonotype came up many times. This chain uses TRBV4-1 with TRBJ2-7; 7 nucleotides align to TRBD1. V was pared by 0 bases and J by 7 bases, with 6 bases of the junction left unmatched. The germline V gene encodes CDR1 MGHRA and CDR2 YSYEKL. CDR3 length: 14 residues. CDR3 in DNA: TGCGCCAGCAGCCAAGAGAACAGGGGCCGGGAGCAGTACTTC. Translation gives CASSQENRGREQYF.

The rearrangement joins TRBV4-2 to TRBJ2-2; D ambiguous. Germline V CDR1 and CDR2: LGHNA, YNFKEQ. The CDR3 is 14 residues long. Trimming pared 0 bases from V and 1 base from J, leaving 3 bases between. The CDR3 coding sequence is TGTGCCAGCAGCCAAGATTTGAACACCGGGGAGCTGTTTTTT. Residues: CASSQDLNTGELFF.

The chain recombines TRBV5-6 with TRBJ2-7, with D possibly called TRBD1 or TRBD2 (6 bases each). The CDR3 covers 14 residues. Per germline, CDR1 SGHDT and CDR2 YYEEEE. V lost 2 bases and J lost 2, with 11 bases in between. CDR3 amino acids: CASSFLGGTYEQYF. DNA for the CDR3: TGTGCCAGCAGCTTTTTAGGGGGGACCTACGAGCAGTACTTC.

This clonotype was counted a few times. The chain joins TRBV27 to TRBJ2-1; 9 positions agree with TRBD2. V was clipped by 6 bases and J by 2 bases; unmatched bases: 11. Germline-derived CDR1 and CDR2 are MNHEY and SMNVEV (reference sequence). The CDR3 extends over 17 amino acids. CDR3 sequence reads: CASRLGGLAGPYNEQFF. The CDR3 bases are TGTGCCAGCAGGCTTGGGGGCCTAGCGGGGCCCTACAATGAGCAGTTCTTC.

The chain couples TRBV7-2 to TRBJ2-1, with D perhaps matching TRBD1 or TRBD2 (6 bases each). The CDR3 length is 16 residues. V lost 1 base and J lost 9, with 19 bases in between. Germline V lookup: CDR1 SGHTA, CDR2 FQGNSA. The CDR3 DNA sequence: TGTGCCAGCAGCTTAGAGTTTCCGGGGGCGGGCGGTGAGCAGTTCTTC. Protein sequence: CASSLEFPGAGGEQFF. The full variable domain, in which reference TRBV7-2 and TRBJ2-1 provide the parts outside the CDR3, is GAGVSQSPSNKVTEKGKDVELRCDPISGHTALYWYRQSLGQGLEFLIYFQGNSAPDKSGLPSDRFSAERTGGSVSTLTIQRTQQEDSAVYLCASSLEFPGAGGEQFFGPGTRLTVL.

This clonotype was observed a handful of times. V usage is TRBV6-1 and J usage is TRBJ1-2, with TRBD1 matching over 7 bases. The CDR3 is 13 amino acids. CDR1 and CDR2 (germline): MNHNS, SASEGT. Trimming cost V 7 bases and J 6 bases; bases outside gene matches: 8. CDR3 sequence: CASTQGGADGYTF. In DNA form, the CDR3 reads TGTGCCAGCACCCAAGGGGGCGCGGATGGCTACACCTTC.

The V call is TRBV7-9, the J call TRBJ2-5; 12 nucleotides agree with TRBD1. Germline loops: CDR1 SEHNR, CDR2 FQNEAQ (reference sequence). The V and J ends lost 4 bases and 3 bases, in that order; junction bases with no gene match: 6. The CDR3 sequence is 16 residues long. As DNA, the CDR3 is TGTGCCAGCAGCTCGACCGGGACAGGGGGCGAAGAGACCCAGTACTTC. Its protein product is CASSSTGTGGEETQYF.

This clonotype was seen many times. The V gene is TRBV28, the J gene TRBJ1-6; D not resolved. V lost 3 bases, J lost 7 bases, and 7 bases lay in between. CDR3 length: 13 amino acids. The germline V gene encodes CDR1 MDHEN and CDR2 SYDVKM. CDR3 protein: CASSFSTNSPLHF. The CDR3 coding sequence is TGTGCCAGCAGTTTCAGCACCAATTCACCCCTCCACTTT.

In its sample, this clonotype was seen many times. V usage is TRBV4-1 and J usage is TRBJ2-7; D is possibly TRBD1 (5 bases). Per germline, CDR1 MGHRA and CDR2 YSYEKL. The ends were cut back, 0 bases at V and 10 bases at J, with 22 bases in the middle. This CDR3 has 16 amino acids. This chain's CDR3 is CASSQDIRESLRGQYF. In DNA form, the CDR3 reads TGCGCCAGCAGCCAAGATATTCGTGAGAGTCTAAGGGGTCAGTACTTC.

This chain uses TRBV25-1 with TRBJ2-2; no clear D gene. The V end was cut by 3 bases, the J end by 4 bases, with 6 bases between. CDR3 size: 13 residues. The germline V gene has CDR1 MGHDK and CDR2 SYGVNS. The CDR3: CASSDKTTGELFF. The DNA for the CDR3 is TGTGCCAGCAGTGACAAGACCACCGGGGAGCTGTTTTTT.

This clonotype was picked up a small number of times. J is TRBJ1-1 and V is TRBV7-9; 7 bases are shared with TRBD1. V dropped 5 bases and J dropped 7; count of bases not matched to a gene: 10. The CDR3 has 14 residues. CDR1 is SEHNR and CDR2 is FQNEAQ in the germline V gene (reference sequence). As DNA, the CDR3 is TGTGCCAGCAGCGTAACCGCAGGGGGACATGAAGCTTTCTTT. Translating gives CASSVTAGGHEAFF.

This clonotype has at least ten counts. The chain combines TRBV7-9 with TRBJ2-2, with a weak D call TRBD1 (5 bases). The ends were cut back, 0 bases at V and 4 bases at J, with 9 bases in the middle. Germline CDR1 SEHNR, CDR2 FQNEAQ (reference sequence). This CDR3 comprises 15 residues. CDR3 amino acids: CASSLAGATTGELFF. As DNA, the CDR3 is TGTGCCAGCAGCTTAGCAGGGGCTACCACCGGGGAGCTGTTTTTT.

This clonotype was counted between two and nine times. V and J are TRBV11-2 and TRBJ2-1; possibly TRBD1 for D (6 bases). In germline, CDR1 is SGHAT, CDR2 FQNNGV. Trimming pared 0 bases from V and 4 bases from J, leaving 10 bases between. The CDR3 is 15 residues long. CDR3 region: CASSLDRGLYNEQFF. DNA for the CDR3: TGTGCCAGCAGCTTAGACAGGGGTTTGTACAATGAGCAGTTCTTC.